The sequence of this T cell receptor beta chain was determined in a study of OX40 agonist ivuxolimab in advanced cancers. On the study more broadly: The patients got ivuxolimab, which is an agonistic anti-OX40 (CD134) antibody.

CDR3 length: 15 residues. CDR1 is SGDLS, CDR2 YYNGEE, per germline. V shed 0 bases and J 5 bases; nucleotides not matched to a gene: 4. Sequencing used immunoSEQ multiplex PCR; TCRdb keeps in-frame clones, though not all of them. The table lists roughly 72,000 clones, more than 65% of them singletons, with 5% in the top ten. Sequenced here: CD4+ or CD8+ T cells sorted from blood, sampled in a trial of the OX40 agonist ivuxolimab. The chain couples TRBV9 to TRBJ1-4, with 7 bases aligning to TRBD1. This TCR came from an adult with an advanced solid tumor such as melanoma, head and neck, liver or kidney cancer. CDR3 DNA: TGTGCCAGCAGCGTAGCGGGACAGAGAAATGAAAAACTGTTTTTT. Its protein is CASSVAGQRNEKLFF.